This T cell receptor (beta chain) was retrieved from a study of shared clonotypes between healthy human individuals. This clone is a singleton in its sample. Assay execution proceeded at the deep level. The table came from immunoSEQ multiplex PCR; TCRdb's copy has only in-frame clones and leaves some out. The sample holds over a million clones, approximately 98.5% seen once. There were no recent acute infections or vaccinations among the donors, who were healthy HIV-negative adults. Naive CD45RA+ and memory CD45RA-negative subsets were split from CD4+ cells. Sequencing was carried out using naive CD4+ T cells sorted from blood. Subset specified: CD45RA+ positively selected. This receptor was taken from a man aged 25 to 40 in good health.

This CDR3 reads CATGWSGRKYEQYF. Here the CDR3 DNA reads TGTGCCACTGGGTGGAGCGGGAGGAAGTACGAGCAGTACTTC. The genes are TRBV7-2 and TRBJ2-7; 9 nucleotides agree with TRBD2. The germline CDR1 and CDR2 sequences are SGHTA and FQGNSA. V gave up 10 bases and J gave up 4 bases; unmatched junction bases: 11. The CDR3 loop spans 14 amino acids.